This T cell receptor (beta chain) emerged from a study of T cells expressing NK-cell markers. Each CDR3 protein gets one entry in TCRdb, which reprocessed the 5' RACE reads and gives no DNA. This listing includes 350,000 to 400,000 distinct CDR3 sequences. Germline assignment: CDR1 SQVTM and CDR2 ANQGSEA. This CDR3 contains 13 residues. Study results and caveats: Where a handful of donors were concerned, these clonotypes also led the CD3+CD56-NKG2C+ fraction. For 6 or 7 donors, the dominant NKG2C+ clonotypes made up about 1.0-7.5% of their CD8+ T cells. HCMV specificity of expanded NKG2C+ T cell clones remained unclear.

Remarks on this clonotype: The antigen is not known.

Sequencing was done on a sample of blood T cells: a sorted CD56 or NKG2C T cell subset, CD4+ or CD8+ T cells, or bulk PBMC T cells (not recorded which). The gene calls are TRBV29-1 and TRBJ2-1; TCRdb proposes TRBD1, but this gene call is untestable without DNA. This clonotype was sampled from a woman aged 45-65 years in good health. CDR3 sequence: CSVRSGMGNEQFF.